One and the same sample provided the 14 T cell receptor beta chains below, sequenced in a study of T cell responses to AZD1222 COVID-19 vaccine (dated by TCRdb to the early 2020s). Library preparation used the immunoSEQ multiplex PCR assay. Here the immuneACCESS table is served through TCRdb, limited to in-frame sequences with V and J called. Missing clones are a known gap in these copies; in checked studies unresolved V genes cover under half, and the rest lacks a known reason. This sample holds some 170,000 clones; about 89% were observed only once. Of the sample, 1.6% is held by the ten largest clones. This specimen's time point label, per the study, means: baseline before first vaccination. The material sequenced was peripheral blood, taken on day 0 of AZD1222 vaccination. The receptor source for this set is an adult in good health.

This clone turned up a few times. The CDR3 loop is CATKRQGTFGDEKLFF. CDR3 nucleotide sequence: TGTGCCACAAAAAGACAGGGGACTTTCGGCGATGAAAAACTGTTTTTT. This rearrangement joins TRBV2 to TRBJ1-4; 8 nucleotides align to TRBD1. CDR3 length: 16 residues. Unmatched junction bases numbered 16, after V lost 10 bases and J lost 6 bases. Looked up from germline, CDR1 is SNHLY and CDR2 is FYNNEI.

This sequence joins TRBV5-5 and TRBJ2-1; 8 positions match TRBD2. The CDR3 is 17 residues long. The germline V gene encodes CDR1 SGHKS and CDR2 YYEKEE (reference sequence). Trimming removed 4 bases from V and 0 bases from J; junction bases left unmatched: 9. The CDR3 protein is CASSLSAGGISYNEQFF. Here the CDR3 DNA reads TGTGCCAGCAGCCTTAGTGCGGGGGGAATCTCCTACAATGAGCAGTTCTTC. The full variable domain, its missing parts supplied by reference TRBV5-5 and TRBJ2-1, is DAGVTQSPTHLIKTRGQQVTLRCSPISGHKSVSWYQQVLGQGPQFIFQYYEKEERGRGNFPDRFSARQFPNYSSELNVNALLLGDSALYLCASSLSAGGISYNEQFFGPGTRLTVL.

This chain uses TRBV5-1 with TRBJ2-1; TRBD2 matches 15 bases. Per the germline V gene, CDR1 is SGHRS and CDR2 is YFSETQ. The CDR3 has 15 amino acids. The junction had 2 bases not matched to a gene; V was cut back by 2 bases and J by 8 bases. DNA for the CDR3: TGCGCCAGCAGCTTACGGACTAGCGGGGGGGATGAGCAGTTCTTC. Translating it yields CASSLRTSGGDEQFF.

This clone was recorded a few times. This sequence joins TRBV14 and TRBJ2-2; D remains unclear. V dropped 4 bases and J dropped 1 base, with 7 bases sitting between them. The germline CDR1 and CDR2 sequences are SGHDN and FVKESK. There are 14 residues in the CDR3. The CDR3 DNA reads TGTGCCAGCAGCCCCAGAAGGAACACCGGGGAGCTGTTTTTT. The encoded protein is CASSPRRNTGELFF.

The chain uses TRBV4-3 and TRBJ2-2; 8 nucleotides match TRBD1. V shed 4 bases and J 9 bases; nucleotides not matched to a gene: 7. CDR1 and CDR2 (germline): LGHNA, YSLEER. This CDR3 comprises 14 residues. The CDR3 DNA follows: TGCGCCAGCAGCCCGGACAGGGTGAACCGGGAGCTGTTTTTT. It specifies CASSPDRVNRELFF.

V usage is TRBV19 and J usage is TRBJ2-5; 8 bases map to TRBD1. V lost 5 bases to trimming and J lost 1 base; unmatched junction nucleotides: 9. The CDR3 loop spans 16 amino acids. CDR1 is LNHDA and CDR2 is SQIVND in the germline V gene (reference sequence). This CDR3 is CASSLWTGNGQETQYF. CDR3 bases: TGTGCCAGTAGTTTATGGACAGGGAATGGCCAAGAGACCCAGTACTTC.

The V and J genes are TRBV11-3 and TRBJ2-2, with 11 bases identical to TRBD1. The CDR3 length is 16 residues. The germline V gene encodes CDR1 SGHNT and CDR2 YENEEA. V lost 5 bases to trimming and J lost 2 bases; unmatched junction nucleotides: 4. As DNA, the CDR3 is TGTGCCAGCAGCCCAAGGACAGGGGGCAACACCGGGGAGCTGTTTTTT. This codes for CASSPRTGGNTGELFF. The full variable domain, completed using reference TRBV11-3 and TRBJ2-2, is EAGVVQSPRYKIIEKKQPVAFWCNPISGHNTLYWYLQNLGQGPELLIRYENEEAVDDSQLPKDRFSAERLKGVDSTLKIQPAELGDSAVYLCASSPRTGGNTGELFFGEGSRLTVL.

The chain is built from TRBV19 and TRBJ1-6, with D tentatively TRBD1 (5 bases). CDR3 size: 14 residues. Trimming stripped 7 bases from V and 4 bases from J, with 11 bases between. Germline V gives CDR1 LNHDA, CDR2 SQIVND (reference sequence). The CDR3 coding sequence is TGTGCCAGTATCCTGGGACCATATAATTCACCCCTCCACTTT. Translating it yields CASILGPYNSPLHF.

J is TRBJ1-5 and V is TRBV7-2; tentative D call: TRBD1 (5 bases). V was trimmed by 0 bases and J by 2 bases, leaving 8 bases between them. This CDR3 spans 15 amino acids. CDR1 SGHTA and CDR2 FQGNSA come from the germline V gene. The CDR3 region is CASSLAGVRNQPQHF. In nucleotides, the CDR3 is TGTGCCAGCAGCTTAGCGGGGGTTCGCAATCAGCCCCAGCATTTT.

V gene TRBV7-8 combines with J gene TRBJ1-1; maybe TRBD1 (5 bases). Germline values: CDR1 SGHVS, CDR2 FQNEAQ. This CDR3 region has 12 residues. V was shortened by 5 bases and J by 10 bases, with 14 bases between the two germline ends. The CDR3 region is CASSSQGDGAFF. CDR3 bases: TGTGCCAGCAGCAGCCAGGGTGATGGAGCTTTCTTT.

The V gene is TRBV11-2, the J gene TRBJ1-1, with D unresolved. Germline-derived CDR1 and CDR2 are SGHAT and FQNNGV. The CDR3 is made up of 13 amino acids. With 8 bases removed from V and 2 bases from J, the gap between germline ends came to 12 bases. Here the CDR3 DNA reads TGTGCCAGCGGCTCTGACCATAACACTGAAGCTTTCTTT. Translated: CASGSDHNTEAFF.

V is TRBV9 and J is TRBJ2-1, with unresolved D. This CDR3 has 14 residues. Germline V lookup: CDR1 SGDLS, CDR2 YYNGEE. V was trimmed by 3 bases and J by 6 bases, leaving 13 bases between them. The CDR3 region is CASSAVTTGNEQFF. CDR3 sequence (DNA): TGTGCCAGCAGCGCGGTGACGACGGGCAATGAGCAGTTCTTC. Complete variable domain (other parts from reference TRBV9 and TRBJ2-1): DSGVTQTPKHLITATGQRVTLRCSPRSGDLSVYWYQQSLDQGLQFLIQYYNGEERAKGNILERFSAQQFPDLHSELNLSSLELGDSALYFCASSAVTTGNEQFFGPGTRLTVL.

V usage is TRBV2 and J usage is TRBJ1-6, with D possibly TRBD1 on 5 matching bases. Germline CDR1 reads SNHLY; CDR2 reads FYNNEI. The CDR3 sequence is 15 residues long. V was clipped by 1 base and J by 4 bases, with 8 bases between them. In DNA, the CDR3 is TGTGCCAGCAGTGAAGGGGGCGGTTATAATTCACCCCTCCACTTT. This codes for CASSEGGGYNSPLHF.

This clone was recorded a few times. The CDR3: CASRHALERDSPLHF. The DNA of the CDR3 is TGCGCCAGCAGACACGCTCTGGAAAGGGATTCACCCCTCCACTTT. The chain links TRBV5-1 to TRBJ1-6; no firm D call. V was shortened by 5 bases and J by 8 bases, with 17 bases between the two germline ends. Germline CDR1 and CDR2: SGHRS and YFSETQ. CDR3 length: 15 amino acids.